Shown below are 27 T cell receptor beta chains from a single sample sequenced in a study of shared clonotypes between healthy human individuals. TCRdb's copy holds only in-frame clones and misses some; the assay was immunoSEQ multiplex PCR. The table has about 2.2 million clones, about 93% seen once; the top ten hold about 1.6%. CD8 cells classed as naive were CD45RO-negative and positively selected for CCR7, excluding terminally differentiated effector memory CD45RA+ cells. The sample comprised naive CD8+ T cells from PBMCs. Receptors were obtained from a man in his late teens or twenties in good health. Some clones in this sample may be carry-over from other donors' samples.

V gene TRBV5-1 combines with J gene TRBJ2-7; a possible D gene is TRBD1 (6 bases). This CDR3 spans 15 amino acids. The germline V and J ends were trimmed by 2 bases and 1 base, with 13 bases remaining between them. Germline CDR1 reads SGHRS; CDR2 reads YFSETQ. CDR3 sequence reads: CASSFFAGVSYEQYF. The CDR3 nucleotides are TGCGCCAGCAGCTTTTTTGCAGGGGTATCCTACGAGCAGTACTTC.

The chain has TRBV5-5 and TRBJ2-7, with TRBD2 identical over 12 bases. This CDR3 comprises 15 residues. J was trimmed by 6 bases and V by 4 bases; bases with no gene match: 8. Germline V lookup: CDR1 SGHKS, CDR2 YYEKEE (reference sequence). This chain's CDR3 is CASSLEGLAGSEQYF. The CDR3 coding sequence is TGTGCCAGCAGCCTAGAAGGACTAGCGGGATCCGAGCAGTACTTC.

The DNA for the CDR3 is TGCAGCGTTGGGGACAGGGGGCTTAGTGAGCAGTTCTTC. As protein: CSVGDRGLSEQFF. The chain joins TRBV29-1 to TRBJ2-1; 12 positions match TRBD1. The CDR3 consists of 13 residues. The J segment lost 9 bases and the V segment lost 4 bases, leaving 4 bases of the junction unmatched. Germline-derived CDR1 and CDR2 are SQVTM and ANQGSEA.

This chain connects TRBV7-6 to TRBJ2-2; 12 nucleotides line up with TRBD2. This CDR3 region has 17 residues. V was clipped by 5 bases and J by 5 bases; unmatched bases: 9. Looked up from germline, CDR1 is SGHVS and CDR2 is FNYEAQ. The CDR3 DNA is TGTGCCAGCAGCCCGCTGACTAGCGGGGGAGGAACCGGGGAGCTGTTTTTT. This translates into CASSPLTSGGGTGELFF.

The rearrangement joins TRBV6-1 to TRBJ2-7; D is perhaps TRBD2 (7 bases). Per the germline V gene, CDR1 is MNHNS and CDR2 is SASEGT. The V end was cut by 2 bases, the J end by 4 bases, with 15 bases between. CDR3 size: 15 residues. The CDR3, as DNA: TGTGCCAGCAGTGAACCCCCTAAGGGGGGGTACGAGCAGTACTTC. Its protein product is CASSEPPKGGYEQYF.

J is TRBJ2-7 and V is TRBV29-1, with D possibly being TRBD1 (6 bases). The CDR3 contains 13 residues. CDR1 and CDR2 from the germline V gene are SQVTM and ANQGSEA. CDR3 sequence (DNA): TGCAGTTATAGGGACACCAGCTCCTACGAGCAGTACTTC. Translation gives CSYRDTSSYEQYF.

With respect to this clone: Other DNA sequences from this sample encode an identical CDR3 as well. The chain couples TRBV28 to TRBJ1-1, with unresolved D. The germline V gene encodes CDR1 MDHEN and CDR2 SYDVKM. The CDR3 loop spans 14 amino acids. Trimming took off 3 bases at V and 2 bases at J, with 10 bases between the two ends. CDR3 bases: TGTGCCAGCAGTTTGGGCAGGAGAAACACTGAAGCTTTCTTT. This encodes CASSLGRRNTEAFF.

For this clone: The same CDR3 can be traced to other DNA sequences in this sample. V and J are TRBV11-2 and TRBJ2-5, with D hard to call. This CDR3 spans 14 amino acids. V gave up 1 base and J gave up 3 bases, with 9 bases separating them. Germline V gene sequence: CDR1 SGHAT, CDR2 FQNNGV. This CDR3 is CASSLVGGKETQYF. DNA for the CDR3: TGTGCCAGCAGCTTAGTCGGCGGAAAAGAGACCCAGTACTTC.

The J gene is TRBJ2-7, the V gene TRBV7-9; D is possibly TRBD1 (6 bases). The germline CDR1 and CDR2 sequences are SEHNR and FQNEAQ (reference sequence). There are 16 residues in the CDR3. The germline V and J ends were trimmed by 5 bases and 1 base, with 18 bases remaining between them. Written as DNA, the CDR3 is TGTGCCAGCAGCCCACAGACCAGGGGTAGATCCTACGAGCAGTACTTC. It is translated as CASSPQTRGRSYEQYF.

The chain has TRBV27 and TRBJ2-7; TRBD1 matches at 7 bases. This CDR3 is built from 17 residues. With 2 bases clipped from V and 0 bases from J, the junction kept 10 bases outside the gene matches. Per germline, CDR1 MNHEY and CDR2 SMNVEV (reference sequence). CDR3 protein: CASSLQPTGPPSYEQYF. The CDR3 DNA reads TGTGCCAGCAGTTTACAACCGACAGGGCCGCCCTCCTACGAGCAGTACTTC.

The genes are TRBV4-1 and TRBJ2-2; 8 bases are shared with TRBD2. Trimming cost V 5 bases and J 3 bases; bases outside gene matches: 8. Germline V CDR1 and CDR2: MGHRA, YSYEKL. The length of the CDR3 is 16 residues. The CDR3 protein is CASSAVSGRDTGELFF. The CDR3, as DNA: TGCGCCAGCAGCGCTGTGAGCGGGAGAGACACCGGGGAGCTGTTTTTT.

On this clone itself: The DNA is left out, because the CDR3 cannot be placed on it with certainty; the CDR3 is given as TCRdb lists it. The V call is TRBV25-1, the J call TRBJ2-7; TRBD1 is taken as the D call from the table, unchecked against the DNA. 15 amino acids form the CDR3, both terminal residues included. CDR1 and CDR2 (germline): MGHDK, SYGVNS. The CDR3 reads CASSILGQGSYEQYF.

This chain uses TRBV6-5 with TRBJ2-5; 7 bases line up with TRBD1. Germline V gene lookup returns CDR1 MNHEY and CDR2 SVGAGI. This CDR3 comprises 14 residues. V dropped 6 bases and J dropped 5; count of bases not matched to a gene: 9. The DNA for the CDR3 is TGTGCCAGCAGCGACAGGGTTAACGGGGAGACCCAGTACTTC. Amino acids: CASSDRVNGETQYF.

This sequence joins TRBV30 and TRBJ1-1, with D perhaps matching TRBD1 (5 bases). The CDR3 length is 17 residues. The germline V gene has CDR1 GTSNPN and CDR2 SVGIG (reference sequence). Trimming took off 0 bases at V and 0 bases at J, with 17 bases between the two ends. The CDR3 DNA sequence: TGTGCCTGGAGTGTAGGCCTTCCGCGACAGTTGAACACTGAAGCTTTCTTT. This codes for CAWSVGLPRQLNTEAFF.

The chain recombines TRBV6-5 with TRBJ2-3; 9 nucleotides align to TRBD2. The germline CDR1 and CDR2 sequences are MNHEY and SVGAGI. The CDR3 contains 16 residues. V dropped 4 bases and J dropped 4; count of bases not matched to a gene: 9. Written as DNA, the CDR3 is TGTGCCAGCAGTTTACTAGCGGGTGCCCTCCCAGATACGCAGTATTTT. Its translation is CASSLLAGALPDTQYF.

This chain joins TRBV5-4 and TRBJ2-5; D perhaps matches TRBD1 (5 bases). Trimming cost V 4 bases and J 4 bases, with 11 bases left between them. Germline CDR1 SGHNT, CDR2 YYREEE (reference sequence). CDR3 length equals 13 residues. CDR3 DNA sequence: TGTGCCAGCAGCCCCAGGGTGTCAGAGACCCAGTACTTC. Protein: CASSPRVSETQYF.

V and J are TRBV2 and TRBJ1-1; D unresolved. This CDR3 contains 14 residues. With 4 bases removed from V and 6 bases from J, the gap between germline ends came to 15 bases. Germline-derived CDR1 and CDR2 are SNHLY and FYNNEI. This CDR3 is CASSGTPKEPEAFF. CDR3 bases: TGTGCCAGCAGTGGGACTCCGAAGGAGCCTGAAGCTTTCTTT.

In DNA form, the CDR3 reads TGTGCCAGCAGTGAGGGACAGGAGCTCTACGAGCAGTACTTC. It codes for CASSEGQELYEQYF. The gene calls are TRBV6-1 and TRBJ2-7; 8 nucleotides line up with TRBD1. Germline V gives CDR1 MNHNS, CDR2 SASEGT. V gave up 3 bases and J gave up 3 bases; unmatched junction bases: 4. This CDR3 spans 14 amino acids.

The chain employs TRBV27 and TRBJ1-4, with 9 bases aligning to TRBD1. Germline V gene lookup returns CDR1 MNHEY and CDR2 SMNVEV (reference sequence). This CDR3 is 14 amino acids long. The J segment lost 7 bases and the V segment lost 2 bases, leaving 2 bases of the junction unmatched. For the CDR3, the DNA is TGTGCCAGCAGTTTAGACAGGGGGAGTGAAAAACTGTTTTTT. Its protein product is CASSLDRGSEKLFF.

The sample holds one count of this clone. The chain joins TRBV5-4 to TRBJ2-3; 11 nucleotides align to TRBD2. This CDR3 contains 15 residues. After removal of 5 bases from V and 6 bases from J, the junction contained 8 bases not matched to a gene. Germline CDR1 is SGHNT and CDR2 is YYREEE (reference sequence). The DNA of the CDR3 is TGTGCCAGCAGAACTAGCGGGGGCCCTCCGGATACGCAGTATTTT. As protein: CASRTSGGPPDTQYF.

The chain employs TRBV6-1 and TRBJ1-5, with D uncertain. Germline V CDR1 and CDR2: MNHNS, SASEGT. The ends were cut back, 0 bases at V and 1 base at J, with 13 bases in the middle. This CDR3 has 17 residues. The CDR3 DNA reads TGTGCCAGCAGTGAAGCGCGATCGACACGGAGCAATCAGCCCCAGCATTTT. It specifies CASSEARSTRSNQPQHF.

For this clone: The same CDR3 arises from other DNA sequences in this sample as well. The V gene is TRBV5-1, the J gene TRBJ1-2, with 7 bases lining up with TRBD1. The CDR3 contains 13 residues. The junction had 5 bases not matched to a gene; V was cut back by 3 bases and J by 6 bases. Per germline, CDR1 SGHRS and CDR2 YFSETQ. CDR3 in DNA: TGCGCCAGCAGCTGGGCAGGGGGTGATGGCTACACCTTC. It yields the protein CASSWAGGDGYTF.

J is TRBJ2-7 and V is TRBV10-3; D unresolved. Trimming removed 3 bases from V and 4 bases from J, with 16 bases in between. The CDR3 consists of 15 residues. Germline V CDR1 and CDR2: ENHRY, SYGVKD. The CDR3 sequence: CAISDPPIATYEQYF. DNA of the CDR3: TGTGCCATCAGTGATCCTCCGATAGCTACTTACGAGCAGTACTTC.

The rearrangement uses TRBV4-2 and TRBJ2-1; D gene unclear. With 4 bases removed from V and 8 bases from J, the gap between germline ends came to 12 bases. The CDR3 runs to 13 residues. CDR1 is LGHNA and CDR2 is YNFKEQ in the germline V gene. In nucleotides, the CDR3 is TGTGCCAGCAGCCTCAGGCCTGGCGATGAGCAGTTCTTC. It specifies CASSLRPGDEQFF.

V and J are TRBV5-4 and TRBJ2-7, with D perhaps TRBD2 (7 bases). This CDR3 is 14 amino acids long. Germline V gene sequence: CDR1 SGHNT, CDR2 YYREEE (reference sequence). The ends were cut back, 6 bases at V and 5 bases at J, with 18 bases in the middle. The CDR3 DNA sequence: TGTGCCAGCACCTCACTGGGGGGGGGCAACGAGCAGTACTTC. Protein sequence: CASTSLGGGNEQYF.

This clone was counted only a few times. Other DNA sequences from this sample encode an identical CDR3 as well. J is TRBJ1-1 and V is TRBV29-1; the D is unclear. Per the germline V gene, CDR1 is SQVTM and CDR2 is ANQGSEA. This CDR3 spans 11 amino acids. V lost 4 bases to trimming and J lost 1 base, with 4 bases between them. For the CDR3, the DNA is TGCAGCGTTGCCGAGAACACTGAAGCTTTCTTT. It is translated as CSVAENTEAFF.

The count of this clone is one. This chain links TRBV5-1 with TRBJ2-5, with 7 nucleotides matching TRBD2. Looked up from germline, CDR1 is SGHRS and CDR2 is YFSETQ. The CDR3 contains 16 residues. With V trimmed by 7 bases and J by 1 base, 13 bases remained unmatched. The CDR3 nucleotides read TGCGCCAGCGGCCGAGCGGGGAGCCCAAGCCAAGAGACCCAGTACTTC. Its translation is CASGRAGSPSQETQYF.